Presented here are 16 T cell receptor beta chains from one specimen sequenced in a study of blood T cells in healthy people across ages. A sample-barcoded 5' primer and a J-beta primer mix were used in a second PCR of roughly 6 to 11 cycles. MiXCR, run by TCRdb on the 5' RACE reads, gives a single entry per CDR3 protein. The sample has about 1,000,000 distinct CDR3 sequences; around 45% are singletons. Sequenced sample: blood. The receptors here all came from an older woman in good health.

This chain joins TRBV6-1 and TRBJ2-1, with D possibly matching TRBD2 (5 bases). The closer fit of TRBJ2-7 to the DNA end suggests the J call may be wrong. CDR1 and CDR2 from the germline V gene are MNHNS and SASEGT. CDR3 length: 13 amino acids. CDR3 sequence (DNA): TGTGCCAGCAGGGGAGTGGTTGACAATGAGCAGTACTTC. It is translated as CASRGVVDNEQYF.

DNA for the CDR3: TGCAGTGCTGGAAAGATCGGGACTAGCGGCACCTACGAGCAGTACTTC. Translated, it gives CSAGKIGTSGTYEQYF. The chain recombines TRBV20-1 with TRBJ2-7; 11 nucleotides agree with TRBD2. CDR1 is DFQATT, CDR2 SNEGSKA, per germline (reference sequence). V shed 5 bases, J shed 2 bases, and the junction held 11 bases outside the gene matches. The CDR3 runs 16 residues.

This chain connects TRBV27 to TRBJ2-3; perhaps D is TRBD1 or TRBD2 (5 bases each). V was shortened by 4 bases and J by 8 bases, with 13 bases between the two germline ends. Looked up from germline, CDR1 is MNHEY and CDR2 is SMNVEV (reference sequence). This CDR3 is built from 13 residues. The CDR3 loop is CASSWGIGGTQYF. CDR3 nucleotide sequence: TGTGCCAGCAGTTGGGGGATTGGAGGTACGCAGTATTTT.

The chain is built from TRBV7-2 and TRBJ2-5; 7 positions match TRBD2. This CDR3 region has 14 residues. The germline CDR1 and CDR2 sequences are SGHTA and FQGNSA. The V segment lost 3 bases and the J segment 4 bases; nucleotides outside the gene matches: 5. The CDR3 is CASSFGGGVETQYF. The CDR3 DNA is TGTGCCAGCAGCTTCGGCGGGGGAGTAGAGACCCAGTACTTC.

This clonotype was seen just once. CDR3 region: CASSLEGDATNEKLFF. The CDR3 DNA sequence: TGTGCCAGCAGCCTGGAAGGGGATGCAACTAATGAAAAACTGTTTTTT. The J gene is TRBJ1-4, the V gene TRBV7-9; D is possibly TRBD1 (5 bases). V was clipped by 5 bases and J by 0 bases, with 13 bases between them. The CDR3 length is 16 residues. CDR1 SEHNR and CDR2 FQNEAQ come from the germline V gene (reference sequence).

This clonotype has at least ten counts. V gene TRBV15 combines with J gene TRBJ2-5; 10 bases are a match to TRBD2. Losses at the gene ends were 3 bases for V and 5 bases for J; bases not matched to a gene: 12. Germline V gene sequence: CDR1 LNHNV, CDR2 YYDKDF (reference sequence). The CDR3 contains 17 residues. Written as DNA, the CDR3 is TGTGCCACCAGCAGCAAACGACCGGGACTAGCGAAGGAGACCCAGTACTTC. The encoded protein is CATSSKRPGLAKETQYF.

This CDR3 reads CAISERDRARSGYTF. CDR3 in DNA: TGTGCCATCAGTGAGCGGGACAGGGCGAGGAGTGGCTACACCTTC. This chain links TRBV10-3 with TRBJ1-2; 9 nucleotides agree with TRBD1. The CDR3 has 15 amino acids. V lost 2 bases, J lost 7 bases, and 8 bases stayed unmatched. CDR1 is ENHRY and CDR2 is SYGVKD in the germline V gene.

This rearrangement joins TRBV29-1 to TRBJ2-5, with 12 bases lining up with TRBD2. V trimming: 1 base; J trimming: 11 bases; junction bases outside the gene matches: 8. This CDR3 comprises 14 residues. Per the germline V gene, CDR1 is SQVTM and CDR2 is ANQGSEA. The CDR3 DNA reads TGCAGCGTTGAAGTCCTAGCGGGAGGGTGGGTGCAGTACTTC. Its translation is CSVEVLAGGWVQYF.

CDR3 amino acids: CASSLDWTSGRGYEQYF. CDR3 bases: TGTGCCAGCAGCTTAGACTGGACTAGCGGGAGGGGCTACGAGCAGTACTTC. The rearrangement joins TRBV7-2 to TRBJ2-7; the match to TRBD2 covers 15 bases. The CDR3 covers 17 residues. Germline V gene data show CDR1 as SGHTA and CDR2 as FQGNSA. With 1 base clipped from V and 3 bases from J, the junction kept 4 bases outside the gene matches.

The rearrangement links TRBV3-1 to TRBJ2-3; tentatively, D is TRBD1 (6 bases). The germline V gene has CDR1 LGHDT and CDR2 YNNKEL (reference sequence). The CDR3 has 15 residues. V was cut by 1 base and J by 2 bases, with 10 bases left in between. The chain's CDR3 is CASSQVQGFTDTQYF. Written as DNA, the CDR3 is TGTGCCAGCAGCCAAGTACAGGGTTTCACAGATACGCAGTATTTT.

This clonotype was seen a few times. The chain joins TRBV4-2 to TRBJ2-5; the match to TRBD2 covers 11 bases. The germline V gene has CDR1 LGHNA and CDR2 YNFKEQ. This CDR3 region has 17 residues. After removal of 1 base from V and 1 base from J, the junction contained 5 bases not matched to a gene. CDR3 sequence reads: CASSQGLAGGAQETQYF. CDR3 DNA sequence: TGTGCCAGCAGCCAAGGTCTAGCGGGAGGCGCCCAAGAGACCCAGTACTTC.

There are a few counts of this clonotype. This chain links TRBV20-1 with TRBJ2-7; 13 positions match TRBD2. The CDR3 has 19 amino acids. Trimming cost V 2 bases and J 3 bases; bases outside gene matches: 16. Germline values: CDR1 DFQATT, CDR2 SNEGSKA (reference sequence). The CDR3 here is CSARRLGTSGMGMGYEQYF. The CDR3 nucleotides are TGCAGTGCTAGAAGGCTTGGGACTAGCGGGATGGGGATGGGCTACGAGCAGTACTTC.

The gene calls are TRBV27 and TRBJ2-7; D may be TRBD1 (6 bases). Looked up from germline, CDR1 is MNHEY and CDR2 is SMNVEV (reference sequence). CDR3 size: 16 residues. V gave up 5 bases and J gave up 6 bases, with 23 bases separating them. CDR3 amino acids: CASSPLMAGAIGEQYF. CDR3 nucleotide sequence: TGTGCCAGCAGTCCCCTGATGGCAGGGGCGATCGGCGAGCAGTACTTC.

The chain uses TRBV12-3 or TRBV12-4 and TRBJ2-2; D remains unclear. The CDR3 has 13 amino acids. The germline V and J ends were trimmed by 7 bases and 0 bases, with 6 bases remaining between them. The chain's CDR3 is CASTTTNTGELFF. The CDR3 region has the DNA TGTGCCAGCACCACCACGAACACCGGGGAGCTGTTTTTT.

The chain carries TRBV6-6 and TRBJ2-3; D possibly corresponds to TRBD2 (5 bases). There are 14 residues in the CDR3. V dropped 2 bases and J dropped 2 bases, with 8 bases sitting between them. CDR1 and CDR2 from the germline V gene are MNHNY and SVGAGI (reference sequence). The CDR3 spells CASSYRLSTDTQYF. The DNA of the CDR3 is TGTGCCAGCAGTTACCGACTATCCACAGATACGCAGTATTTT.

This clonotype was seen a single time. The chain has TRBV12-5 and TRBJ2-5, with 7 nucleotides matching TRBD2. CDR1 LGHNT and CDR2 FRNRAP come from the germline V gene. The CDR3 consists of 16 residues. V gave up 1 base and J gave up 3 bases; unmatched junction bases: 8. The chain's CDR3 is CASGLAHQSGKETQYF. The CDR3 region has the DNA TGTGCTAGTGGTTTGGCCCACCAAAGCGGGAAAGAGACCCAGTACTTC.